The 10 T cell receptor beta chains reported below all come from one sample, sequenced in a study of early T cells in non-severe SARS-CoV-2 infection. TCRdb fed the 5' RACE reads into MiXCR, producing one record per CDR3 protein. The sample comprises roughly 80,000 distinct CDR3 sequences, roughly 10% of which are singletons, and around 11% rests with the top ten. The starting material was whole blood, obtained at baseline. The receptors here all came from an adult who was a healthcare worker with PCR-confirmed SARS-CoV-2 infection or an uninfected control (not recorded which).

This clonotype has at least ten counts. The chain has TRBV6-2 or TRBV6-3 and TRBJ2-1, with a weak D call TRBD2 (5 bases). Trimming shortened V by 2 bases and J by 0 bases, and 14 bases separated the two germline ends. The CDR3 is 17 amino acids. Germline CDR1 and CDR2: MNHEY and SVGEGT. CDR3 residues: CASSYRRLGSSYNEQFF. The CDR3 nucleotides are TGTGCCAGCAGTTACCGGCGACTTGGGAGCTCCTACAATGAGCAGTTCTTC.

J is TRBJ1-5 and V is TRBV5-1, with D hard to call. The V gene lost 4 bases and the J gene lost 1 base, with 12 bases spanning the gap. The CDR3 totals 15 residues. Looked up from germline, CDR1 is SGHRS and CDR2 is YFSETQ. The CDR3 DNA reads TGCGCCAGCAGCGTGGACCTTGGGAGCAATCAGCCCCAGCATTTT. Residues: CASSVDLGSNQPQHF.

This clonotype appeared a few times. The rearrangement links TRBV3-1 to TRBJ1-3; maybe TRBD1 (5 bases). This CDR3 has 17 amino acids. CDR1 is LGHDT and CDR2 is YNNKEL in the germline V gene (reference sequence). Trimming shortened V by 2 bases and J by 1 base, and 15 bases separated the two germline ends. The CDR3 protein is CASSQLGEGLSGNTIYF. The CDR3 DNA reads TGTGCCAGCAGCCAATTGGGAGAGGGGCTGTCTGGAAACACCATATATTTT.

The rearrangement links TRBV27 to TRBJ2-3; unclear D gene. This CDR3 region has 14 residues. Trimming took 5 bases from V and 1 from J, leaving 10 bases between them. Germline V lookup: CDR1 MNHEY, CDR2 SMNVEV (reference sequence). DNA for the CDR3: TGTGCCAGCAGTCTTGCTCGCGGCACAGATACGCAGTATTTT. Translation: CASSLARGTDTQYF.

The chain employs TRBV6-6 and TRBJ2-5; D is perhaps TRBD1 (5 bases). CDR3 length: 13 residues. CDR1 is MNHNY, CDR2 SVGAGI, per germline (reference sequence). V was clipped by 8 bases and J by 5 bases, with 15 bases between them. The CDR3 loop reads CASQGNVQETQYF. The CDR3 DNA follows: TGTGCCAGCCAGGGTAACGTCCAGGAGACCCAGTACTTC.

This clonotype has at least ten counts. The chain couples TRBV28 to TRBJ2-1; 8 bases fit TRBD2. This CDR3 contains 15 residues. Germline V gives CDR1 MDHEN, CDR2 SYDVKM. Unmatched junction bases numbered 10, after V lost 5 bases and J lost 7 bases. CDR3 region: CASSTPGLGQNEQFF. DNA for the CDR3: TGTGCCAGCAGTACGCCGGGACTAGGGCAAAATGAGCAGTTCTTC.

This clonotype was seen at least ten times. V and J are TRBV19 and TRBJ2-3; 7 bases match TRBD2. Germline V CDR1 and CDR2: LNHDA, SQIVND (reference sequence). The length of the CDR3 is 13 residues. V lost 8 bases and J lost 4; bases outside the gene matches: 6. CDR3: CASRARGADTQYF. The CDR3 DNA follows: TGTGCCAGTCGAGCCCGGGGGGCAGATACGCAGTATTTT. Full variable domain (remainder filled in from reference TRBV19 and TRBJ2-3): DGGITQSPKYLFRKEGQNVTLSCEQNLNHDAMYWYRQDPGQGLRLIYYSQIVNDFQKGDIAEGYSVSREKKESFPLTVTSAQKNPTAFYLCASRARGADTQYFGPGTRLTVL.

The chain combines TRBV7-3 with TRBJ1-2; D is unclear. Germline CDR1 SGHTA, CDR2 FQGTGA. The CDR3 contains 13 residues. V lost 5 bases and J lost 2, with 9 bases in between. This CDR3 is CASSQTGNYGYTF. The CDR3 bases are TGTGCCAGCAGCCAAACGGGCAACTATGGCTACACCTTC.

This clonotype has ten or more counts. The chain has TRBV6-5 and TRBJ1-1; D possibly corresponds to TRBD1 (6 bases). Germline-derived CDR1 and CDR2 are MNHEY and SVGAGI. Trimming removed 5 bases from V and 1 base from J, with 14 bases in between. The CDR3 is made up of 15 amino acids. CDR3 nucleotide sequence: TGTGCCAGCAGTCCCTGGGGGCGTAGGAACACTGAAGCTTTCTTT. Translation: CASSPWGRRNTEAFF.

This clonotype was picked up a small number of times. The chain combines TRBV5-4 with TRBJ1-1; D unclear. Trimming took 1 base from V and 0 from J, leaving 7 bases between them. Germline CDR1 and CDR2: SGHNT and YYREEE (reference sequence). The CDR3 runs to 14 residues. The CDR3 DNA sequence: TGTGCCAGCAGCTTGCCGGGGATGAACACTGAAGCTTTCTTT. Translated: CASSLPGMNTEAFF.